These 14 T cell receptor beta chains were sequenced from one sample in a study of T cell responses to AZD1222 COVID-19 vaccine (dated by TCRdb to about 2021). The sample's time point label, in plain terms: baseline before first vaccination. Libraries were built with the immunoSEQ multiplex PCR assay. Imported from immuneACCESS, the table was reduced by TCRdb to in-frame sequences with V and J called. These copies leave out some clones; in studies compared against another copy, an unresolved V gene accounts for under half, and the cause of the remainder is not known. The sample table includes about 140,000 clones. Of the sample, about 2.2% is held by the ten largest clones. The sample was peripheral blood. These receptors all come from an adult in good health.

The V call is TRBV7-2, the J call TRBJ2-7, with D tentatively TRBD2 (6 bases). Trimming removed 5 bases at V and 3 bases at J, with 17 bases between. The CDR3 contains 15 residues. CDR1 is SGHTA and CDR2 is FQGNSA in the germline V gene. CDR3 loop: CASSLTPGGDYEQYF. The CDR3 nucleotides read TGTGCCAGCAGCCTTACGCCCGGAGGGGACTACGAGCAGTACTTC.

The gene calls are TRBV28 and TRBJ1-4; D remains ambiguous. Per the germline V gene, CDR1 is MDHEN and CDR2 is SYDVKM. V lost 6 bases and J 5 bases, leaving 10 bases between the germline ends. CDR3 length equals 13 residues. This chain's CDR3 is CASSPGGNEKLFF. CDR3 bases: TGTGCCAGCAGCCCGGGAGGGAATGAAAAACTGTTTTTT.

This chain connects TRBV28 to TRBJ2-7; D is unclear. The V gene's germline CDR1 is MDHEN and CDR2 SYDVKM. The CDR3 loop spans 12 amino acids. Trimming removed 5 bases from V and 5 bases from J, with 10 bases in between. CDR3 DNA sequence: TGTGCCAGCAGTCCGCCCCGTCACGAGCAGTACTTC. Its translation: CASSPPRHEQYF.

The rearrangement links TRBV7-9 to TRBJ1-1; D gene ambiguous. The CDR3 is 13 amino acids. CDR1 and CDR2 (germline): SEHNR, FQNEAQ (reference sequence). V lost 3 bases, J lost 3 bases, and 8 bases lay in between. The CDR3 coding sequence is TGTGCCAGCAGCTTGGAACAGCACACTGAAGCTTTCTTT. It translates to CASSLEQHTEAFF.

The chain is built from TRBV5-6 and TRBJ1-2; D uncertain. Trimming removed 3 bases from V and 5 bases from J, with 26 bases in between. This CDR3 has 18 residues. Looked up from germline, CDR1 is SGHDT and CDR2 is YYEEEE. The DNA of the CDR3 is TGTGCCAGCAGCTCGAATAAAAACGGTCGGGCCCACCCTTATGGCTACACCTTC. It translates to CASSSNKNGRAHPYGYTF.

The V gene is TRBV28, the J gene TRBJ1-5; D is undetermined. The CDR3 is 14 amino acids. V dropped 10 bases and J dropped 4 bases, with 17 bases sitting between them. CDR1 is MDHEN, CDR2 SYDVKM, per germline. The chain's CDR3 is CATGPALGNQPQHF. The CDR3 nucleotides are TGTGCCACCGGGCCGGCCCTGGGGAATCAGCCCCAGCATTTT.

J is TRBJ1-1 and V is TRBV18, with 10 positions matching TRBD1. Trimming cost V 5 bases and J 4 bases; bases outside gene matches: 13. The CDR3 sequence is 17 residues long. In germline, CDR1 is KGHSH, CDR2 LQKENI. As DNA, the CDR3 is TGTGCCAGCTCAGCGAACCGGGACAGGGGTCTATCCACTGAAGCTTTCTTT. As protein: CASSANRDRGLSTEAFF.

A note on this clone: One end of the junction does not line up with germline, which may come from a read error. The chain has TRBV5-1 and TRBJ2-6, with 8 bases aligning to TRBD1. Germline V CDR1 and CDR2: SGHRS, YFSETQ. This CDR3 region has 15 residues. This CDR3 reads CASSLGQGAQSVLTF. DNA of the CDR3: TGCGCCAGCAGTTTGGGCCAGGGGGCGCAATCCGTCCTGACTTTC. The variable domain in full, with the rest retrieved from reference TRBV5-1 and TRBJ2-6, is KAGVTQTPRYLIKTRGQQVTLSCSPISGHRSVSWYQQTPGQGLQFLFEYFSETQRNKGNFPGRFSGRQFSNSRSEMNVSTLELGDSALYLCASSLGQGAQSVLTFGAGSRLTVL.

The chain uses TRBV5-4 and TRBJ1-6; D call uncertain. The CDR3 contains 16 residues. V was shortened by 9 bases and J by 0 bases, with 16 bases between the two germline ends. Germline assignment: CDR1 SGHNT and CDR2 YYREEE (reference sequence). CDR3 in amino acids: CATSGGPSSYNSPLHF. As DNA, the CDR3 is TGTGCCACCTCCGGAGGGCCAAGCTCCTATAATTCACCCCTCCACTTT.

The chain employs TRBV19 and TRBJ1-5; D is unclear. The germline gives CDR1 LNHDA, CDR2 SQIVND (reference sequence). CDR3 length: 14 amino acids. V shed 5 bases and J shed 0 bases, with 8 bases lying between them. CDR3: CASSPGASNQPQHF. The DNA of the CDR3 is TGTGCCAGTAGTCCGGGCGCTAGCAATCAGCCCCAGCATTTT.

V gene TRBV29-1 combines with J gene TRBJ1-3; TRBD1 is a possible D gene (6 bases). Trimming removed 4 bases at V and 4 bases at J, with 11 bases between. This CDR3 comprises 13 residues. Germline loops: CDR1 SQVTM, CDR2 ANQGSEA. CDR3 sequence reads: CSVGGGSGNTIYF. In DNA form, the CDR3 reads TGCAGCGTTGGAGGGGGGTCGGGAAACACCATATATTTT.

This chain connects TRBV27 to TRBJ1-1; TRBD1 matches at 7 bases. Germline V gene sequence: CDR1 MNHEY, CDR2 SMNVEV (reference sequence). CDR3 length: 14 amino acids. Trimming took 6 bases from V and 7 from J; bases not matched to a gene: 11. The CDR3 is CASSPRQQGNEAFF. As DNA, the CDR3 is TGTGCCAGCAGCCCACGCCAACAGGGGAATGAAGCTTTCTTT.

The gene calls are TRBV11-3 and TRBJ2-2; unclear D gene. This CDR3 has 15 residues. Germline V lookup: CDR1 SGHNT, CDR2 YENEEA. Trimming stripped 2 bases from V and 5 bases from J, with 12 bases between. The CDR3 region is CASSLLPLGTGELFF. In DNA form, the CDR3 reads TGTGCCAGCAGCTTACTTCCGTTGGGGACCGGGGAGCTGTTTTTT.

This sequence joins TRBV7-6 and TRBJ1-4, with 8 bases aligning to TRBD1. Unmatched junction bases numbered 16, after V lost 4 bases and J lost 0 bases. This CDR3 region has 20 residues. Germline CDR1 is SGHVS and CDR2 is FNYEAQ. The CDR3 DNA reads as TGTGCCAGCAGCTCCCGCCCCGTGGACAGGGCGATTGCAACTAATGAAAAACTGTTTTTT. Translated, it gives CASSSRPVDRAIATNEKLFF.